The sequence of this T cell receptor beta chain was determined in a study of T cell responses to AZD1222 COVID-19 vaccine. Libraries were prepared by immunoSEQ multiplex PCR; TCRdb keeps only in-frame clonotypes and omits some of them. Of under 150,000 clones listed, roughly 92% were seen once; the top ten hold about a tenth. This receptor was identified in an adult who received the AZD1222 COVID-19 vaccine. The sequencing used peripheral blood, collected 28 days after the second AZD1222 dose.

The CDR3 loop is CASTPQREKVDTQYF. The CDR3 DNA follows: TGTGCCAGCACTCCCCAGCGGGAAAAGGTAGATACGCAGTATTTT. The chain is built from TRBV6-5 and TRBJ2-3; 7 nucleotides align to TRBD2. The CDR3 runs to 15 residues. The V and J ends lost 7 bases and 5 bases, in that order; junction bases with no gene match: 12. Per the germline V gene, CDR1 is MNHEY and CDR2 is SVGAGI.